This TCR beta chain was documented in a study of control samples from healthy donors and cancer patients. Germline CDR1 SGHTA, CDR2 FQGNSA. Trimming removed 6 bases from V and 3 bases from J; junction bases left unmatched: 17. The CDR3 is 17 residues long. Sequenced by immunoSEQ multiplex PCR; TCRdb stores in-frame clones only, minus some. The table has 130,000 or so clones, around nine tenths seen once; the top ten hold around 7.6%. The gene calls are TRBV7-2 and TRBJ2-7; 7 bases align to TRBD2. Material for sequencing was PBMCs. This TCR derives from a man between 50 and 59 years old with head and neck cancer. This CDR3 reads CASRKGSGPGSGYEQYF. The DNA of the CDR3 is TGTGCCAGCAGAAAGGGTAGCGGGCCCGGGAGTGGCTACGAGCAGTACTTC.